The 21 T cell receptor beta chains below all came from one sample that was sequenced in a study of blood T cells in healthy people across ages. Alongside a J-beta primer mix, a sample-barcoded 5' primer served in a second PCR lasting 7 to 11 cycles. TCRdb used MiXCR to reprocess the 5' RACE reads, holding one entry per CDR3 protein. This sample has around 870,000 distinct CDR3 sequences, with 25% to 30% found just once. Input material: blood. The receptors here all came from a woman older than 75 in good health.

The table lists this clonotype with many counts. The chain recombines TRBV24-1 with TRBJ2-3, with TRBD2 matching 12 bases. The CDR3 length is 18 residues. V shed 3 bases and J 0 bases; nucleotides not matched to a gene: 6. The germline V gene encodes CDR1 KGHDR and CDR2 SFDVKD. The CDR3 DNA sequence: TGTGCCACCAGTGATCGACTAGCGGGGGCCTCTAGCACAGATACGCAGTATTTT. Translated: CATSDRLAGASSTDTQYF.

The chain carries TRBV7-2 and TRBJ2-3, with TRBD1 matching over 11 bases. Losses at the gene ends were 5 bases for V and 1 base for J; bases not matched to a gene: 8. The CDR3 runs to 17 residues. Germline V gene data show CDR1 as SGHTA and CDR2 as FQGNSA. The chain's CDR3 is CASSPGDRGSGTDTQYF. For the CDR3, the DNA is TGTGCCAGCAGCCCCGGGGACAGGGGGTCGGGCACAGATACGCAGTATTTT.

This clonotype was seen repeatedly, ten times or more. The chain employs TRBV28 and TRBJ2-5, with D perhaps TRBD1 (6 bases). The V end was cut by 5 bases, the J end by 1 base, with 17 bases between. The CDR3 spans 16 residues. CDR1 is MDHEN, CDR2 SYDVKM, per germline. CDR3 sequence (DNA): TGTGCCAGCAGTCGCGGTGGGGGCCGCTTCCAAGAGACCCAGTACTTC. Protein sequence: CASSRGGGRFQETQYF.

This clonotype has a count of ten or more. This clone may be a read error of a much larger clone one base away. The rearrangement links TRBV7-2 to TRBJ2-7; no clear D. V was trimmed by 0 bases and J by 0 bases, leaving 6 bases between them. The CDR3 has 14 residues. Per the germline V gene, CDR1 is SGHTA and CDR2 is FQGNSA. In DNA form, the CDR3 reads TGTGCCAGCAGCTTAGCGGGGATCTCCTACGAGCAGTACTTC. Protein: CASSLAGISYEQYF.

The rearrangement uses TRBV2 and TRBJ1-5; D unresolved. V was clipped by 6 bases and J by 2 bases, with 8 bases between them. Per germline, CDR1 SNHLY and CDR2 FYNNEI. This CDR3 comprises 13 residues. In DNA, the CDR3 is TGTGCCAGCAGGCAGGAGGGCAATCAGCCCCAGCATTTT. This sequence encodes CASRQEGNQPQHF.

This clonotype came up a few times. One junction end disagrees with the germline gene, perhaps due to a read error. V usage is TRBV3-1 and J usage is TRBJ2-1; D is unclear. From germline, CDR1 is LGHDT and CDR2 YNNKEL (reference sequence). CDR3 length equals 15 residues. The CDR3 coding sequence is TGTGCCAGCAGCCAAGATTTGGGCATCTACAATGGGCAGTTCTTC. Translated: CASSQDLGIYNGQFF.

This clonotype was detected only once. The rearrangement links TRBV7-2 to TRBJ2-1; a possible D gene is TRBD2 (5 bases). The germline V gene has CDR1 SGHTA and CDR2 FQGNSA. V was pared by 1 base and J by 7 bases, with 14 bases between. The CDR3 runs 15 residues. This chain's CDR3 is CASSLDCGSGNEQFF. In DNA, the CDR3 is TGTGCCAGCAGCTTAGACTGCGGATCGGGGAATGAGCAGTTCTTC. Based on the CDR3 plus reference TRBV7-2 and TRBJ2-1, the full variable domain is GAGVSQSPSNKVTEKGKDVELRCDPISGHTALYWYRQSLGQGLEFLIYFQGNSAPDKSGLPSDRFSAERTGGSVSTLTIQRTQQEDSAVYLCASSLDCGSGNEQFFGPGTRLTVL.

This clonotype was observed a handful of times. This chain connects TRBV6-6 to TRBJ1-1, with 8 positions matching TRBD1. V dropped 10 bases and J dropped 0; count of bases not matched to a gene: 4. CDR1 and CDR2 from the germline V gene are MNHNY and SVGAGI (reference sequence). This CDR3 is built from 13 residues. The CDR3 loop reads CATGTGLNTEAFF. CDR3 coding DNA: TGTGCCACCGGGACAGGCTTGAACACTGAAGCTTTCTTT.

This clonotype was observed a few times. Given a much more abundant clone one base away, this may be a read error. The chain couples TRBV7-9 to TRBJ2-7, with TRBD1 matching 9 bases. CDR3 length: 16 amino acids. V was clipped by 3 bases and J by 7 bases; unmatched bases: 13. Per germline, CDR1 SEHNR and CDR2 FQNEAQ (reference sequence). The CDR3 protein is CASSFGGTGRSDEQYF. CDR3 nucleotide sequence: TGTGCCAGCAGCTTCGGAGGGACAGGGAGATCGGATGAGCAGTACTTC.

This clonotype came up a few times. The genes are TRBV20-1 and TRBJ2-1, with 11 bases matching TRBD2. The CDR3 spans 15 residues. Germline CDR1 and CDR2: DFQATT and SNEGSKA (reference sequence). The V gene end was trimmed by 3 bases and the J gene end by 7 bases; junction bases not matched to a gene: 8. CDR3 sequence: CSASPASGGSNEQFF. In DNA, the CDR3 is TGCAGTGCTAGCCCGGCTAGCGGGGGGTCTAATGAGCAGTTCTTC.

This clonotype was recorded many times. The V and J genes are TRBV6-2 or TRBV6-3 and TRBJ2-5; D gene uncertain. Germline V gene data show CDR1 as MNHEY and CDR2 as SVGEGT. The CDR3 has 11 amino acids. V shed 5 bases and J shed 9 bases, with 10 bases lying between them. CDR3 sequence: CASSNWQAQYF. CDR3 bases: TGTGCCAGCAGTAACTGGCAGGCCCAGTACTTC.

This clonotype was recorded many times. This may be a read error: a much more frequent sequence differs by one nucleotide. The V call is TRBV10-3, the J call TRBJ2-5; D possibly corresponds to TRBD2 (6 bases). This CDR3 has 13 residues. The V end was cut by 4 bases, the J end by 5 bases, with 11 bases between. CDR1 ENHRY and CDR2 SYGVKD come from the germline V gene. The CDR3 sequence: CAISGGERETQYF. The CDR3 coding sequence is TGTGCCATCAGTGGGGGGGAAAGGGAGACCCAGTACTTC.

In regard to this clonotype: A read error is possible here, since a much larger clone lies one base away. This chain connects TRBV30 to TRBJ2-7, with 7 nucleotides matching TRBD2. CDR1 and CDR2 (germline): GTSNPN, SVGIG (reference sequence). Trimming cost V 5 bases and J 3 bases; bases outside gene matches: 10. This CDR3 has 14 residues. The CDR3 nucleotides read TGTGCCTGGGGGCAACGGGGGGTTTTCTACGAGCAGTACTTC. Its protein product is CAWGQRGVFYEQYF.

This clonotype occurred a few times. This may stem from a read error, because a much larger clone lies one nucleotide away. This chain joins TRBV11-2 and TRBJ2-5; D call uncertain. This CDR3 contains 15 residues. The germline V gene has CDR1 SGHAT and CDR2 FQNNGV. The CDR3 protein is CAGSLDTLEQETQYF. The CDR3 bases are TGTGCCGGCAGCTTAGATACGCTGGAACAAGAGACCCAGTACTTC.

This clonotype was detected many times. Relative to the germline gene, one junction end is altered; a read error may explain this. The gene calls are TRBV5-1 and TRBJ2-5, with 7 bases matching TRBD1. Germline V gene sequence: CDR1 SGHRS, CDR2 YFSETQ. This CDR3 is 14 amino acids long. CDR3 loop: CASSRGTVGETQYF. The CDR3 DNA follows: TGTGCCAGCAGCAGGGGGACAGTTGGCGAGACCCAGTACTTC.

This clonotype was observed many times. Here the CDR3 DNA reads TGTGCCAGCAGCTCAGGACAGGGGAACCTCTTCTACGAGCAGTACTTC. Protein sequence: CASSSGQGNLFYEQYF. The genes are TRBV27 and TRBJ2-7; 9 bases line up with TRBD1. The CDR3 loop spans 16 amino acids. The V gene end was trimmed by 6 bases and the J gene end by 3 bases; junction bases not matched to a gene: 12. CDR1 MNHEY and CDR2 SMNVEV come from the germline V gene (reference sequence).

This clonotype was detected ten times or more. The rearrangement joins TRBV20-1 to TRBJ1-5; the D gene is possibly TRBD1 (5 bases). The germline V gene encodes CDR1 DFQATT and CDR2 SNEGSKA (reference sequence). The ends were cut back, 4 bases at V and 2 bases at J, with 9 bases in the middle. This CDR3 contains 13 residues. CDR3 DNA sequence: TGCAGTGCTATTCAGGGAGGCAATCAGCCCCAGCATTTT. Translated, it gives CSAIQGGNQPQHF.

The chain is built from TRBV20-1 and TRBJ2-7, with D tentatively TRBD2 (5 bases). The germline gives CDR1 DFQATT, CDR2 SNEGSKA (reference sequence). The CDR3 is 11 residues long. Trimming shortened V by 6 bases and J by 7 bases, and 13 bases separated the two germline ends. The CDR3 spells CSAEIGEEQYF. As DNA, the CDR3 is TGCAGTGCCGAAATTGGGGAGGAGCAGTACTTC.

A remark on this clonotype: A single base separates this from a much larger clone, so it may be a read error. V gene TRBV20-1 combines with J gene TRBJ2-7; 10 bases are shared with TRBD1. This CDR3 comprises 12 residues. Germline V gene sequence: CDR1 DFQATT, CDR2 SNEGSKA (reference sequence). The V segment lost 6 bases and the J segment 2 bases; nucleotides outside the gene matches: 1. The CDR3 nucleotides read TGCAGTGCCGGGACAGGGGCCTACGAGCAGTACTTC. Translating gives CSAGTGAYEQYF.

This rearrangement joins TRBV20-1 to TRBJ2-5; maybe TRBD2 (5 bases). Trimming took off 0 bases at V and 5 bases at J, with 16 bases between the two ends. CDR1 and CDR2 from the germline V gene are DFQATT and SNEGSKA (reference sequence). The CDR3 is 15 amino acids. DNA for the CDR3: TGCAGTGCTAGAGATGGAAGTACTAGTTTGGAGACCCAGTACTTC. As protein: CSARDGSTSLETQYF.

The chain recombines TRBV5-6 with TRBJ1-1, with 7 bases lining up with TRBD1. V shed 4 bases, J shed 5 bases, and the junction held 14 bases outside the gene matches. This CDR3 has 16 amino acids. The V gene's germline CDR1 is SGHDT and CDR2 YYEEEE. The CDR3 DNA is TGTGCCAGCAGCCCCAACACAGGGGTAGGAGGGACTGAAGCTTTCTTT. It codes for CASSPNTGVGGTEAFF. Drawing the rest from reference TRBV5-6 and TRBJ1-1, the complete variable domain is DAGVTQSPTHLIKTRGQQVTLRCSPKSGHDTVSWYQQALGQGPQFIFQYYEEEERQRGNFPDRFSGHQFPNYSSELNVNALLLGDSALYLCASSPNTGVGGTEAFFGQGTRLTVV.